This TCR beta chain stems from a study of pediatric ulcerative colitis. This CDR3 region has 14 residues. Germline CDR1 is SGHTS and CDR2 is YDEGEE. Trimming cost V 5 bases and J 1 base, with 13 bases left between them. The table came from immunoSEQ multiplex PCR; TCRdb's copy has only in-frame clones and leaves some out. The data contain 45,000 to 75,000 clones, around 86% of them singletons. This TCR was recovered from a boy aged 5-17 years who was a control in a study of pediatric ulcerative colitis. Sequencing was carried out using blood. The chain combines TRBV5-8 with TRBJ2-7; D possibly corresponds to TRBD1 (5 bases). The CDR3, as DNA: TGTGCCAGCAGTTGGGGCGTCGGGTCCTACGAGCAGTACTTC. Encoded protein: CASSWGVGSYEQYF.